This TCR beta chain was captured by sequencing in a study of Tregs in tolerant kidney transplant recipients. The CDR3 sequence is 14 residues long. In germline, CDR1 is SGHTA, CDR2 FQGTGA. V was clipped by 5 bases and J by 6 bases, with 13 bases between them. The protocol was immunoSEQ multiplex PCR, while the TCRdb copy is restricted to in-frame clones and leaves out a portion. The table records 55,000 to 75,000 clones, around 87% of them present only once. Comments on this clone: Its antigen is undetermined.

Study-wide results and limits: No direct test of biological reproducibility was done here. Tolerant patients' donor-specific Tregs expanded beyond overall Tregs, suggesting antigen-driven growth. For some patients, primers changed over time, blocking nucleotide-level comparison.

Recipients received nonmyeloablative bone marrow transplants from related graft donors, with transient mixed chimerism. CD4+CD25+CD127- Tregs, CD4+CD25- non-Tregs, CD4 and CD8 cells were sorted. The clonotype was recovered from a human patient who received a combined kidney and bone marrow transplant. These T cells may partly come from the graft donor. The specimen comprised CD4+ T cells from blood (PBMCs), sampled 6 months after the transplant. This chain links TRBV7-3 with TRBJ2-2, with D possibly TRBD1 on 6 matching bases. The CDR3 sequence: CASSQLTGPGELFF. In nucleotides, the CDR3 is TGTGCCAGCAGCCAATTAACAGGGCCCGGGGAGCTGTTTTTT.